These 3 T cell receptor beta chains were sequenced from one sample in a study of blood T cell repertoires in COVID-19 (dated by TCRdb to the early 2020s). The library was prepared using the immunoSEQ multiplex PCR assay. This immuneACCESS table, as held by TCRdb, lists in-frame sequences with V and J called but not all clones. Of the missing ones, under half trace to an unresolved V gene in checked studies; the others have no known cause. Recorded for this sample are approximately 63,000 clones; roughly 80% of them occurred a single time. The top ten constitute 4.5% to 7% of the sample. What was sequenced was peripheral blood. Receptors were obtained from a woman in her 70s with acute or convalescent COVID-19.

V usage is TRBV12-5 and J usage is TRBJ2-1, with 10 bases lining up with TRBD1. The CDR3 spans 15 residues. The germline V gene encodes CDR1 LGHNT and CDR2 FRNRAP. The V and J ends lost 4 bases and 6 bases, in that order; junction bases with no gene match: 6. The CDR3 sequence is CASGSPGQGSNEQFF. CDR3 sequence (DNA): TGTGCTAGTGGTTCCCCGGGACAGGGGAGCAATGAGCAGTTCTTC.

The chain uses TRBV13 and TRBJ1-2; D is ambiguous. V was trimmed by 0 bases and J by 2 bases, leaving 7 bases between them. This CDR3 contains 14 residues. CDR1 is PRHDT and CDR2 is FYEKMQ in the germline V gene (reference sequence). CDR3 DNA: TGTGCCAGCAGCTTAGGGACATACAACTATGGCTACACCTTC. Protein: CASSLGTYNYGYTF.

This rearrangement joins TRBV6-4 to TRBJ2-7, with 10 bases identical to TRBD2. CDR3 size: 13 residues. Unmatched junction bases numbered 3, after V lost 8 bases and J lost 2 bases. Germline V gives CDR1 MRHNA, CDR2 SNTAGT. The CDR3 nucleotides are TGTGCCAGCGGGGGACTAGCGCCCTACGAGCAGTACTTC. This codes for CASGGLAPYEQYF.